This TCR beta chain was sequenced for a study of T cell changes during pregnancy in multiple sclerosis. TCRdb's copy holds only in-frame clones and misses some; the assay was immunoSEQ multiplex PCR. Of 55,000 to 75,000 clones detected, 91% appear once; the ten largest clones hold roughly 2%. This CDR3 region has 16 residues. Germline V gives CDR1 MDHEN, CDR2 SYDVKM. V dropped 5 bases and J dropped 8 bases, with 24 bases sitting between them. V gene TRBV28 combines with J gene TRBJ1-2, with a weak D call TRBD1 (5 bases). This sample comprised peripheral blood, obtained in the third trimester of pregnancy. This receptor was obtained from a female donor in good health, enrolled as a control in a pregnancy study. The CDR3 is CASSLAGPSSVSGYTF. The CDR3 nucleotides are TGTGCCAGCAGTCTAGCGGGACCCTCATCGGTGAGCGGCTACACCTTC.